This T cell receptor beta chain was recorded in a study of human T cells and chemical hapten exposure. TCRdb passed the RACE reads through MiXCR, listing each CDR3 protein once. The data hold roughly 100,000 distinct CDR3 sequences, with 10% to 14% observed a single time. Ten or more counts support this clonotype. CDR3 length: 15 residues. The germline V gene encodes CDR1 SGHRS and CDR2 YFSETQ. Deletions cut 4 bases from V and 0 bases from J, with 11 bases between. Noted time point: pre-sensitization, week 0. The treatment denotes: therapeutic diphenylcyclopropenone sensitization with weekly scalp DPC. Extraction yielded total RNA from whole blood (unfractionated).

The receptor was derived from an older woman with alopecia areata. Some clones in this sample may be carry-over from other donors' samples. The J gene is TRBJ1-5, the V gene TRBV5-1; possible D gene TRBD1, 5 bases. The starting material was whole blood, obtained in connection with sensitization to the hapten diphenylcyclopropenone (DPC). The CDR3: CASSPTGYSNQPQHF. In DNA, the CDR3 is TGCGCCAGCAGCCCTACAGGTTATAGCAATCAGCCCCAGCATTTT.